This T cell receptor beta chain stems from a study of vaccination and CD4 T cells after COVID-19. Only a few counts were recorded for this clonotype. Its antigen is currently unknown. The treatment: approximately 9-day PBMC culture with coronavirus spike peptide pools or control peptides (ViraFEST assay). Sequenced with the Oncomine TCR Beta short-read assay was DNA taken from cultured CD4+ T cells. One entry per CDR3 protein, called by TCRdb with MiXCR from the PCR reads. The sample holds under 15,000 distinct CDR3 sequences, approximately 60% seen once. The sequence was collected from a human donor who had recovered from COVID-19. Sequencing was carried out using CD4+ T cells from blood, cultured in vitro.

The CDR3 is CASSIGWLAGVTGELFF. CDR3 coding DNA: TGTGCCAGTAGTATTGGGTGGCTAGCGGGAGTCACCGGGGAGCTGTTTTTT. The V gene is TRBV19, the J gene TRBJ2-2, with 10 nucleotides matching TRBD2. The CDR3 has 17 residues. J gave up 4 bases and V 3 bases, and 8 bases lay outside the gene matches. The V gene's germline CDR1 is LNHDA and CDR2 SQIVND (reference sequence).